The rows below give T cell receptor beta chains drawn from one sample of a study of sequential checkpoint blockade in melanoma. Only in-frame clones appear in the TCRdb table, and some are missing; sequencing was by immunoSEQ multiplex PCR. The repertoire holds around 12,000 clones, with around 70% as singletons. This specimen was CD8+ T cells sorted from blood (inferred from file names), taken from a patient given nivolumab and ipilimumab in sequence. These receptor sequences come from a human donor with melanoma. Both conserved end residues are part of each CDR3. D genes are given only for firm matches. Size tells how often a clone was seen (once, few, many) or the class of an expanded clone, and some rows leave it out.

clone size: once
V gene: TRBV4-1
J gene: TRBJ1-5
D gene: NA
CDR3 protein: CASSQDNLDTFHQPQHF
CDR3 DNA: TGCGCCAGCAGCCAAGATAATTTGGACACTTTTCATCAGCCCCAGCATTTT

clone size: NA
V gene: TRBV6-5
J gene: TRBJ1-2
D gene: TRBD1
CDR3 protein: CASSKWTGRYTF
CDR3 DNA: TGTGCCAGCAGTAAGTGGACAGGGCGCTACACCTTC

clone size: NA
V gene: TRBV5-1
J gene: TRBJ2-7
D gene: TRBD1
CDR3 protein: CASSFQGVVTYEQYF
CDR3 DNA: TGCGCCAGCAGCTTCCAGGGGGTTGTGACCTACGAGCAGTACTTC

clone size: once
V gene: TRBV4-3
J gene: TRBJ1-1
D gene: NA
CDR3 protein: CASSTRGGENTEAFF
CDR3 DNA: TGCGCCAGCAGCACCCGGGGGGGTGAGAACACTGAAGCTTTCTTT

clone size: NA
V gene: TRBV5-1
J gene: TRBJ1-1
D gene: TRBD1
CDR3 protein: CASSSQQGMNTEAFF
CDR3 DNA: TGCGCCAGCAGCTCCCAACAGGGGATGAACACTGAAGCTTTCTTT

clone size: NA
V gene: TRBV9
J gene: TRBJ2-5
D gene: TRBD2
CDR3 protein: CASNGSGGAGETQYF
CDR3 DNA: TGTGCCAGCAACGGTAGCGGGGGGGCCGGAGAGACCCAGTACTTC

clone size: medium-sized
V gene: TRBV19
J gene: TRBJ1-3
D gene: NA
CDR3 protein: CASSIGEPRGDTIYF
CDR3 DNA: TGTGCCAGTAGTATAGGAGAACCGAGAGGAGACACCATATATTTT

clone size: NA
V gene: TRBV5-1
J gene: TRBJ1-1
D gene: NA
CDR3 protein: CASSTRRTTEAFF
CDR3 DNA: TGCGCCAGCAGCACCAGGCGAACCACTGAAGCTTTCTTT

clone size: NA
V gene: TRBV4-3
J gene: TRBJ1-2
D gene: TRBD1
CDR3 protein: CASSQRQGTNYGYTF
CDR3 DNA: TGCGCCAGCAGCCAGAGACAGGGAACCAACTATGGCTACACCTTC

clone size: NA
V gene: TRBV7-9
J gene: TRBJ2-2
D gene: TRBD1
CDR3 protein: CASSGGTGPGELFF
CDR3 DNA: TGTGCCAGCTCAGGCGGGACAGGGCCCGGGGAGCTGTTTTTT

clone size: NA
V gene: TRBV6-1
J gene: TRBJ1-5
D gene: NA
CDR3 protein: CASSETGVPYSNQPQHF
CDR3 DNA: TGTGCCAGCAGTGAGACAGGAGTGCCTTATAGCAATCAGCCCCAGCATTTT

clone size: NA
V gene: TRBV9
J gene: TRBJ2-3
D gene: NA
CDR3 protein: CASSVGYRDSMGDTQYF
CDR3 DNA: TGTGCCAGCAGCGTAGGATATCGGGACTCAATGGGAGATACGCAGTATTTT

clone size: NA
V gene: TRBV11-2
J gene: TRBJ2-7
D gene: TRBD2
CDR3 protein: CASSLDASGTDEQYF
CDR3 DNA: TGTGCCAGCAGCTTAGATGCTAGCGGGACCGACGAGCAGTACTTC

clone size: NA
V gene: TRBV7-9
J gene: TRBJ2-7
D gene: TRBD2
CDR3 protein: CASSSGLAAPGEQYF
CDR3 DNA: TGTGCCAGCAGCTCGGGACTAGCGGCGCCGGGGGAGCAGTACTTC

clone size: NA
V gene: TRBV27
J gene: TRBJ1-3
D gene: NA
CDR3 protein: CASSSQGAGNTIYF
CDR3 DNA: TGTGCCAGCAGTTCACAGGGAGCTGGAAACACCATATATTTT

clone size: NA
V gene: TRBV5-1
J gene: TRBJ2-3
D gene: TRBD1
CDR3 protein: CASRVEGQGTDTQYF
CDR3 DNA: TGCGCCAGCAGGGTCGAGGGACAGGGTACAGATACGCAGTATTTT

clone size: NA
V gene: TRBV9
J gene: TRBJ2-2
D gene: TRBD1
CDR3 protein: CASSWTGASPGELFF
CDR3 DNA: TGTGCCAGCAGCTGGACAGGGGCCTCTCCCGGGGAGCTGTTTTTT

clone size: NA
V gene: TRBV7-9
J gene: TRBJ2-1
D gene: NA
CDR3 protein: CASSRSGTGYNEQFF
CDR3 DNA: TGTGCCAGCAGCCGGAGCGGGACAGGCTACAATGAGCAGTTCTTC

clone size: NA
V gene: TRBV6-5
J gene: TRBJ1-1
D gene: NA
CDR3 protein: CASSYYRGSEAFF
CDR3 DNA: TGTGCCAGCAGTTACTATCGGGGAAGTGAAGCTTTCTTT

clone size: once
V gene: TRBV19
J gene: TRBJ1-2
D gene: NA
CDR3 protein: CASSPGLSGYTF
CDR3 DNA: TGTGCCAGTAGTCCTGGACTGTCGGGCTACACCTTC

clone size: once
V gene: TRBV9
J gene: TRBJ2-7
D gene: TRBD1
CDR3 protein: CASSVEDRGPTEQYF
CDR3 DNA: TGTGCCAGCAGCGTCGAGGACAGGGGCCCAACCGAGCAGTACTTC

clone size: once
V gene: TRBV19
J gene: TRBJ1-1
D gene: NA
CDR3 protein: CASSMLPGGTEAFF
CDR3 DNA: TGTGCCAGTAGTATGCTTCCGGGTGGGACTGAAGCTTTCTTT